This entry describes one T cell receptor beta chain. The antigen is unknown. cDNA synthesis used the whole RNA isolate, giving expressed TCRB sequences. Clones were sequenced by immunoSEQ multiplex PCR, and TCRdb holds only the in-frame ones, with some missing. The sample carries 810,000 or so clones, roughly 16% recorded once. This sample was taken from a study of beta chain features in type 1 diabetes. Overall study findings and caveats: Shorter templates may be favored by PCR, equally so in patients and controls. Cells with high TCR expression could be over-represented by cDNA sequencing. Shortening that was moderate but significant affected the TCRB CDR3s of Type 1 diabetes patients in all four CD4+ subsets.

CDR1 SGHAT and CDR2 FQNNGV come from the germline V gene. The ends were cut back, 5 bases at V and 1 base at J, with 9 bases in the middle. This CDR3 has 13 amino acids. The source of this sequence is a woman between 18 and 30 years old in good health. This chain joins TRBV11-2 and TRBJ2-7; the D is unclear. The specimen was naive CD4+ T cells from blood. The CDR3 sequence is CASSRARSYEQYF. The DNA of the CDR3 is TGTGCCAGCAGCCGAGCTAGATCCTACGAGCAGTACTTC.